What follows are 18 T cell receptor beta chains derived from one specimen sequenced in a study of blood T cell repertoires in COVID-19 (TCRdb year 2020). The library came from the immunoSEQ multiplex PCR assay. TCRdb holds this immuneACCESS table with in-frame rearrangements only. Some clones are missing; in checked studies, unresolved V genes explain under half, and the rest has no known cause. A total of nearly 350,000 clones appear in this sample, under 95% of them only once. The ten largest clonotypes hold around 3.3% of the sample. The source material was peripheral blood. The source is a woman younger than 35 who had recovered from COVID-19.

In its sample, this clone was seen a few times. The chain recombines TRBV5-4 with TRBJ2-7; TRBD1 aligns across 8 bases. Germline CDR1 SGHNT, CDR2 YYREEE (reference sequence). The CDR3 extends over 13 amino acids. With V trimmed by 0 bases and J by 6 bases, 2 bases remained unmatched. The CDR3 DNA follows: TGTGCCAGCAGCTTGGTTGGGACAGGCGAGCAGTACGTC. Amino acid sequence: CASSLVGTGEQYV.

This chain connects TRBV4-3 to TRBJ2-7; D is possibly TRBD2 (6 bases). V was clipped by 0 bases and J by 3 bases, with 9 bases between them. The germline V gene has CDR1 LGHNA and CDR2 YSLEER. The CDR3 totals 14 residues. The CDR3 sequence: CASSQETDYYEQYV. CDR3 DNA: TGCGCCAGCAGCCAAGAGACGGACTACTACGAGCAGTACGTC.

In this sample, this clone turned up a few times. This rearrangement joins TRBV11-3 to TRBJ2-1, with 11 bases that match TRBD2. CDR3 length: 16 residues. Germline V CDR1 and CDR2: SGHNT, YENEEA. With V trimmed by 5 bases and J by 4 bases, 7 bases remained unmatched. The CDR3 here is CASSRTTSGIYNEQFF. The CDR3 nucleotides are TGTGCCAGCAGCCGTACGACTAGCGGGATTTACAATGAGCAGTTCTTC.

The chain joins TRBV2 to TRBJ2-4; D is undetermined. Germline V lookup: CDR1 SNHLY, CDR2 FYNNEI. CDR3 length: 15 amino acids. The V end was cut by 1 base, the J end by 0 bases, with 7 bases between. The CDR3 coding sequence is TGTGCCAGCAGTGAAGTTCAGGTAGCCAAAAACATTCAGTACTTC. Its protein is CASSEVQVAKNIQYF.

CDR3 bases: TGTGCCAGCACTGGACTAGCAGGCGCAGATACGCAGTATTTT. Translation gives CASTGLAGADTQYF. This rearrangement joins TRBV18 to TRBJ2-3; the match to TRBD2 covers 8 bases. This CDR3 has 14 residues. Looked up from germline, CDR1 is KGHSH and CDR2 is LQKENI. V lost 8 bases, J lost 4 bases, and 8 bases stayed unmatched.

CDR3 protein: CASMMAGEQYV. The CDR3 DNA sequence: TGCGCCAGCATGATGGCGGGCGAGCAGTACGTC. The chain recombines TRBV10-2 with TRBJ2-7, with a tentative D call TRBD2 (5 bases). V was shortened by 7 bases and J by 6 bases, with 10 bases between the two germline ends. Germline V gives CDR1 WSHSY, CDR2 SAAADI. The CDR3 is made up of 11 amino acids.

The chain uses TRBV27 and TRBJ2-7; 10 nucleotides match TRBD2. This CDR3 spans 16 amino acids. From germline, CDR1 is MNHEY and CDR2 SMNVEV (reference sequence). V gave up 0 bases and J gave up 6 bases; unmatched junction bases: 8. The DNA of the CDR3 is TGTGCCAGCAGTTTATCCCTAAAGCGGGAGGGAGGCGAGCAGTACGTC. Translation: CASSLSLKREGGEQYV.

This chain links TRBV3-1 (or the pseudogene TRBV3-2) with TRBJ2-3; TRBD2 agrees at 9 bases. Germline V gives CDR1 LGHDT, CDR2 YNNKEL (reference sequence). The V segment lost 5 bases and the J segment 4 bases; nucleotides outside the gene matches: 4. CDR3 length: 14 residues. The CDR3 nucleotides are TGTGCCAGCAGCTTAGCGGGAGCCGCAGATACGCAGTATTTT. Translation: CASSLAGAADTQYF.

This sequence joins TRBV27 and TRBJ2-5; 8 bases are shared with TRBD2. Germline V CDR1 and CDR2: MNHEY, SMNVEV (reference sequence). The length of the CDR3 is 15 residues. Trimming removed 0 bases from V and 1 base from J; junction bases left unmatched: 1. The CDR3 sequence is CASSLSRGAQETQYF. As DNA, the CDR3 is TGTGCCAGCAGTTTATCGCGGGGGGCCCAAGAGACCCAGTACTTC.

The V call is TRBV5-4, the J call TRBJ1-2; no clear D gene. V lost 4 bases and J 4 bases, leaving 5 bases between the germline ends. Looked up from germline, CDR1 is SGHNT and CDR2 is YYREEE (reference sequence). This CDR3 is built from 11 residues. CDR3 in DNA: TGTGCCAGCAGCGAGAGCTATGGCTACACCTTC. Translating it yields CASSESYGYTF.

J is TRBJ1-2 and V is TRBV2; TRBD1 is a possible D gene (6 bases). CDR1 is SNHLY, CDR2 FYNNEI, per germline. Trimming stripped 9 bases from V and 7 bases from J, with 15 bases between. This CDR3 has 12 residues. The DNA of the CDR3 is TGTGCCAGAATACAGGGTTCGCGTGGCTACACCTTC. Translation gives CARIQGSRGYTF.

This chain joins TRBV7-9 and TRBJ2-2; no firm D call. With 3 bases removed from V and 6 bases from J, the gap between germline ends came to 8 bases. Looked up from germline, CDR1 is SEHNR and CDR2 is FQNEAQ (reference sequence). The CDR3 runs to 13 residues. CDR3 loop: CASSFITPGELFF. CDR3 bases: TGTGCCAGCAGCTTTATTACTCCCGGGGAGCTGTTTTTT. The full variable domain, its missing parts supplied by reference TRBV7-9 and TRBJ2-2, is DTGVSQNPRHKITKRGQNVTFRCDPISEHNRLYWYRQTLGQGPEFLTYFQNEAQLEKSRLLSDRFSAERPKGSFSTLEIQRTEQGDSAMYLCASSFITPGELFFGEGSRLTVL.

V usage is TRBV25-1 and J usage is TRBJ2-3; D not resolved. The CDR3 has 10 residues. Per germline, CDR1 MGHDK and CDR2 SYGVNS. Trimming took 4 bases from V and 11 from J, leaving 7 bases between them. The CDR3 DNA sequence: TGTGCCAGCAGTGCCCAGGTGCAGTATTTT. Amino acids: CASSAQVQYF.

CDR3 in DNA: TGTGCCAGCAGTTTAACGGGACTAGGCGTCCATGAGCAGTTCTTC. Translation: CASSLTGLGVHEQFF. J is TRBJ2-1 and V is TRBV7-2; 8 nucleotides align to TRBD2. Per the germline V gene, CDR1 is SGHTA and CDR2 is FQGNSA. After removal of 6 bases from V and 8 bases from J, the junction contained 12 bases not matched to a gene. The CDR3 totals 15 residues.

A note on this clone: Sequence at one end of the junction differs from germline and may be a read error. The J gene is TRBJ1-6, the V gene TRBV6-1, with unresolved D. CDR3 length: 15 amino acids. The germline CDR1 and CDR2 sequences are MNHNS and SASEGT. This chain's CDR3 is CASRERGSYNSPLHF. The CDR3 DNA reads TGTGCCAGCCGTGAGCGGGGCTCCTATAATTCACCCCTCCACTTT.

The genes are TRBV24-1 and TRBJ2-2, with D perhaps TRBD2 (6 bases). Germline values: CDR1 KGHDR, CDR2 SFDVKD. Trimming pared 3 bases from V and 5 bases from J, leaving 12 bases between. The CDR3 runs 15 residues. The CDR3 DNA sequence: TGTGCCACCAGTGATCGGGGGAGAGGGACCGGGGAGCTGTTTTTT. Protein product: CATSDRGRGTGELFF.

CDR3 protein: CASSLAHPGGVNNEQFF. The CDR3 DNA sequence: TGTGCCAGCAGCTTAGCGCACCCGGGGGGGGTAAACAATGAGCAGTTCTTC. The chain uses TRBV7-2 and TRBJ2-1; 8 bases match TRBD2. Trimming cost V 0 bases and J 5 bases; bases outside gene matches: 9. The CDR3 contains 17 residues. Germline loops: CDR1 SGHTA, CDR2 FQGNSA.

CDR3 DNA: TGTGCCAGCAGCCGGGGACAGGGTGGCGGCACTGAAGCTTTCTTT. Translated, it gives CASSRGQGGGTEAFF. The chain joins TRBV7-8 to TRBJ1-1; TRBD1 aligns across 9 bases. V shed 5 bases, J shed 4 bases, and the junction held 8 bases outside the gene matches. The CDR3 consists of 15 residues. From germline, CDR1 is SGHVS and CDR2 FQNEAQ.